This T cell receptor beta chain is from a study of blood T cell repertoires in COVID-19. About the research overall: Whether acute or convalescent, the COVID-19 samples came from the United States, Italy and Spain. Nucleic acid was either cDNA or gDNA, and it came from T cells, B-cell-depleted T cells, or PBMCs.

Authors' processing steps: Counts of nucleated cells, estimated from reference gene primer amplification, were obtained. The data were produced by immunoSEQ multiplex PCR, yet TCRdb's version contains in-frame clones alone and is incomplete. V and J calls and clone size come straight from that table; D and trimming were deduced from the DNA. The sample lists about 130,000 clones; 70% to 90% were seen once. This clone was seen just once. From germline, CDR1 is WSHSY and CDR2 SAAADI. V shed 10 bases, J shed 4 bases, and the junction held 12 bases outside the gene matches. The length of the CDR3 is 14 residues.

This receptor was obtained from a man in his fifties with acute or convalescent COVID-19. Sequences were obtained from peripheral blood. The chain links TRBV10-2 to TRBJ1-1, with TRBD1 matching 7 bases. The DNA of the CDR3 is TGCGCCACCCGAGGGACAGATTTTCCCACTGAAGCTTTCTTT. Residues: CATRGTDFPTEAFF.